This TCR beta chain came from a study of shared clonotypes between healthy human individuals. The investigators split CD4+ cells into a CD45RA+ naive subset and a CD45RA-negative memory subset. Sorted-subset replicate PCRs used about 180 ng DNA, tens of thousands of T cell genomes. The method was immunoSEQ multiplex PCR; TCRdb's version includes in-frame clones alone and lacks a portion of them. The table includes approximately 1.5 million clones, less than 99% detected once. This receptor was taken from a man under 40 in good health. The sample comprised naive CD4+ T cells sorted from blood. Subset: CD45RA+ positively selected.

Here the CDR3 reads CATSSPGRTEAFF. DNA of the CDR3: TGTGCCACCAGCAGCCCGGGGAGGACTGAAGCTTTCTTT. The V call is TRBV15, the J call TRBJ1-1; D is unresolved. Germline V gene data show CDR1 as LNHNV and CDR2 as YYDKDF (reference sequence). The V gene lost 3 bases and the J gene lost 5 bases, with 10 bases spanning the gap. The CDR3 sequence is 13 residues long. The full variable domain, with the rest looked up from reference TRBV15 and TRBJ1-1, is DAMVIQNPRYQVTQFGKPVTLSCSQTLNHNVMYWYQQKSSQAPKLLFHYYDKDFNNEADTPDNFQSRRPNTSFCFLDIRSPGLGDTAMYLCATSSPGRTEAFFGQGTRLTVV.